A selection of T cell receptor beta chains follows, all from one sample in a study of CD8 T cells in ankylosing spondylitis. TCRdb recomputed calls from the 5' RACE reads with MiXCR, one row per CDR3 protein. Here the sample spans about 450,000 distinct CDR3 sequences, about 25% being singletons. Sequenced input: blood, either unsorted or a sorted T cell fraction (not recorded which). The receptors stem from a male donor with ankylosing spondylitis. Both conserved end residues are part of each CDR3. D genes are given only for firm matches. Size tells how often a clone was seen (once, few, many) or the class of an expanded clone, and some rows leave it out.

clone_size: NA; d_call: TRBD2; j_call: TRBJ2-3; v_call: TRBV18; cdr3_aa: CASSPGLAGRTDTQYF; cdr3_nt: TGTGCCAGCTCACCCGGTCTAGCGGGGCGCACAGATACGCAGTATTTT
clone_size: NA; d_call: NA; j_call: TRBJ2-3; v_call: TRBV5-1; cdr3_aa: CASSPEAFTDTQYF; cdr3_nt: TGCGCCAGCAGCCCAGAGGCCTTCACGGATACGCAGTATTTT
clone_size: NA; d_call: TRBD1; j_call: TRBJ2-3; v_call: TRBV5-1; cdr3_aa: CASRERTQGKNTDTQYF; cdr3_nt: TGCGCCAGCAGGGAGAGGACACAGGGGAAAAACACAGATACGCAGTATTTT
clone_size: few; d_call: TRBD1; j_call: TRBJ1-1; v_call: TRBV10-3; cdr3_aa: CAMQQGDGTEAFF; cdr3_nt: TGTGCCATGCAACAGGGGGACGGCACTGAAGCTTTCTTT
clone_size: NA; d_call: NA; j_call: TRBJ2-5; v_call: TRBV29-1; cdr3_aa: CSVEGLLRGETQYF; cdr3_nt: TGCAGCGTTGAAGGGCTCCTCAGGGGAGAGACCCAGTACTTC
clone_size: few; d_call: NA; j_call: TRBJ1-5; v_call: TRBV21-1; cdr3_aa: CASSKGTDTDFGSNQPQHF; cdr3_nt: TGTGCCAGCAGCAAAGGGACAGACACCGACTTTGGAAGCAATCAGCCCCAGCATTTT
clone_size: few; d_call: NA; j_call: TRBJ1-1; v_call: TRBV5-1; cdr3_aa: CASSLFQGKTEAFF; cdr3_nt: TGCGCCAGCAGCTTATTTCAGGGGAAGACTGAAGCTTTCTTT
clone_size: few; d_call: NA; j_call: TRBJ1-5; v_call: TRBV30; cdr3_aa: CAWSVGNSRHF; cdr3_nt: TGTGCCTGGAGTGTCGGGAACTCCCGGCATTTT
clone_size: NA; d_call: NA; j_call: TRBJ1-5; v_call: TRBV24-1; cdr3_aa: CATSAPGSNQPQHF; cdr3_nt: TGTGCCACCAGCGCCCCCGGGAGCAATCAGCCCCAGCATTTT
clone_size: NA; d_call: NA; j_call: TRBJ2-2; v_call: TRBV18; cdr3_aa: CASSPPTPGSNTGELFF; cdr3_nt: TGTGCCAGCTCACCACCCACCCCGGGGTCGAACACCGGGGAGCTGTTTTTT
clone_size: NA; d_call: NA; j_call: TRBJ2-5; v_call: TRBV14; cdr3_aa: CASSQDPIGETQYF; cdr3_nt: TGTGCCAGCAGCCAAGATCCCATCGGGGAGACCCAGTACTTC
clone_size: few; d_call: NA; j_call: TRBJ2-1; v_call: TRBV5-1; cdr3_aa: CASSLADGYNEQFF; cdr3_nt: TGCGCCAGCAGCTTGGCGGACGGATACAATGAGCAGTTCTTC
clone_size: NA; d_call: NA; j_call: TRBJ1-4; v_call: TRBV20-1; cdr3_aa: CSASDSSPNEKLFF; cdr3_nt: TGCAGTGCGTCCGACAGTTCTCCTAATGAAAAACTGTTTTTT
clone_size: NA; d_call: TRBD1; j_call: TRBJ2-3; v_call: TRBV11-3; cdr3_aa: CASSLVVGTGATDTQYF; cdr3_nt: TGTGCCAGCAGCTTAGTGGTGGGGACAGGGGCCACAGATACGCAGTATTTT
clone_size: NA; d_call: NA; j_call: TRBJ1-5; v_call: TRBV5-1; cdr3_aa: CASSLEGEGNQPQHF; cdr3_nt: TGCGCCAGCAGCTTGGAAGGTGAGGGCAATCAGCCCCAGCATTTT
clone_size: few; d_call: TRBD1; j_call: TRBJ2-7; v_call: TRBV4-2; cdr3_aa: CASSQPGQGAYEQYF; cdr3_nt: TGTGCCAGCAGCCAGCCCGGACAGGGGGCTTACGAGCAGTACTTC
clone_size: NA; d_call: NA; j_call: TRBJ1-3; v_call: TRBV4-1; cdr3_aa: CASSLVAWGNTIYF; cdr3_nt: TGCGCCAGCAGCCTCGTGGCTTGGGGAAACACCATATATTTT
clone_size: NA; d_call: NA; j_call: TRBJ2-3; v_call: TRBV20-1; cdr3_aa: CSAGADTQYF; cdr3_nt: TGCAGTGCTGGCGCAGATACGCAGTATTTT
clone_size: few; d_call: NA; j_call: TRBJ2-2; v_call: TRBV7-8; cdr3_aa: CASSFTTTRDLVGTGELFF; cdr3_nt: TGTGCCAGCAGCTTTACCACAACCCGGGACCTCGTGGGGACCGGGGAGCTGTTTTTT
clone_size: NA; d_call: NA; j_call: TRBJ2-5; v_call: TRBV6-5; cdr3_aa: CASSYAQGQETQYF; cdr3_nt: TGTGCCAGCAGTTACGCGCAGGGCCAAGAGACCCAGTACTTC
clone_size: NA; d_call: NA; j_call: TRBJ2-6; v_call: TRBV5-1; cdr3_aa: CASSGTSSSGANVLTF; cdr3_nt: TGCGCCAGCAGCGGGACGTCCAGCTCTGGGGCCAACGTCCTGACTTTC
clone_size: NA; d_call: TRBD2; j_call: TRBJ2-5; v_call: TRBV20-1; cdr3_aa: CSARPGASGRRGETQYF; cdr3_nt: TGCAGTGCTAGACCCGGAGCTAGCGGGAGAAGGGGAGAGACCCAGTACTTC
clone_size: many; d_call: NA; j_call: TRBJ1-6; v_call: TRBV7-2; cdr3_aa: CASSYVKGPFYNSPLHF; cdr3_nt: TGTGCCAGCAGCTACGTTAAGGGCCCCTTCTATAATTCACCCCTCCACTTT
clone_size: NA; d_call: TRBD1; j_call: TRBJ1-5; v_call: TRBV7-8; cdr3_aa: CASSGGQSNQPQHF; cdr3_nt: TGTGCCAGCAGCGGGGGACAGTCGAATCAGCCCCAGCATTTT
clone_size: NA; d_call: NA; j_call: TRBJ2-1; v_call: TRBV20-1; cdr3_aa: CSARDGGYNEQFF; cdr3_nt: TGCAGTGCTAGAGATGGCGGCTACAATGAGCAGTTCTTC
clone_size: few; d_call: NA; j_call: TRBJ2-1; v_call: TRBV3-1; cdr3_aa: CASSLDYHANNEQFF; cdr3_nt: TGTGCCAGCAGCCTGGACTACCACGCAAACAATGAGCAGTTCTTC
clone_size: few; d_call: TRBD2; j_call: TRBJ2-3; v_call: TRBV2; cdr3_aa: CASSEKGLAGGKDTQYF; cdr3_nt: TGTGCCAGCAGTGAAAAGGGACTAGCGGGAGGAAAAGATACGCAGTATTTT
clone_size: many; d_call: NA; j_call: TRBJ2-4; v_call: TRBV27; cdr3_aa: CASSFLGGPNIQYF; cdr3_nt: TGTGCCAGCAGTTTTTTGGGGGGGCCAAACATTCAGTACTTC
clone_size: NA; d_call: NA; j_call: TRBJ2-3; v_call: TRBV20-1; cdr3_aa: CSARAGPTDTQYF; cdr3_nt: TGCAGTGCTAGAGCGGGGCCGACAGATACGCAGTATTTT
clone_size: NA; d_call: TRBD2; j_call: TRBJ2-3; v_call: TRBV11-2; cdr3_aa: CASREIRGRATTDTQYF; cdr3_nt: TGTGCCAGCAGGGAGATTCGCGGGAGGGCGACCACAGATACGCAGTATTTT
clone_size: few; d_call: NA; j_call: TRBJ2-5; v_call: TRBV5-1; cdr3_aa: CASSLQPGQQETQYF; cdr3_nt: TGCGCCAGCAGCTTACAACCGGGACAACAAGAGACCCAGTACTTC
clone_size: NA; d_call: NA; j_call: TRBJ1-2; v_call: TRBV29-1; cdr3_aa: CSVEDPGVYGYTF; cdr3_nt: TGCAGCGTTGAAGATCCGGGGGTCTATGGCTACACCTTC
clone_size: few; d_call: TRBD2; j_call: TRBJ2-2; v_call: TRBV7-2; cdr3_aa: CASSQLAGGSGELFF; cdr3_nt: TGTGCCAGCAGTCAACTAGCGGGAGGTTCCGGGGAGCTGTTTTTT
clone_size: NA; d_call: TRBD2; j_call: TRBJ2-7; v_call: TRBV15; cdr3_aa: CATSRDAGGSYEQYF; cdr3_nt: TGTGCCACCAGCAGAGATGCGGGGGGCTCCTACGAGCAGTACTTC
clone_size: NA; d_call: TRBD1; j_call: TRBJ1-1; v_call: TRBV12-3/TRBV12-4; cdr3_aa: CASSLAGRGRTEAFF; cdr3_nt: TGTGCCAGCAGTTTAGCGGGCAGGGGGCGGACTGAAGCTTTCTTT
clone_size: NA; d_call: NA; j_call: TRBJ2-3; v_call: TRBV5-1; cdr3_aa: CASSLMRSSTDTQYF; cdr3_nt: TGCGCCAGCAGCTTGATGCGGTCTAGCACAGATACGCAGTATTTT
clone_size: few; d_call: NA; j_call: TRBJ2-1; v_call: TRBV29-1; cdr3_aa: CSVATNREQFF; cdr3_nt: TGCAGCGTCGCAACCAATCGTGAGCAGTTCTTC
clone_size: once; d_call: NA; j_call: TRBJ1-2; v_call: TRBV30; cdr3_aa: CAGRGFVYVYTF; cdr3_nt: TGTGCGGGTAGGGGTTTCGTGTATGTCTACACCTTC
clone_size: NA; d_call: TRBD1; j_call: TRBJ2-3; v_call: TRBV29-1; cdr3_aa: CSVPNRDRGQDTQYF; cdr3_nt: TGCAGCGTCCCAAACCGGGACAGGGGTCAAGATACGCAGTATTTT
clone_size: NA; d_call: TRBD2; j_call: TRBJ2-1; v_call: TRBV5-1; cdr3_aa: CASSFESGRGYNEQFF; cdr3_nt: TGCGCCAGCAGCTTCGAGAGCGGGAGGGGATACAATGAGCAGTTCTTC
clone_size: NA; d_call: NA; j_call: TRBJ2-1; v_call: TRBV3-1; cdr3_aa: CASSRFRDANEQFF; cdr3_nt: TGTGCCAGCAGTCGCTTCCGGGATGCCAATGAGCAGTTCTTC
clone_size: NA; d_call: NA; j_call: TRBJ2-6; v_call: TRBV7-9; cdr3_aa: CASSPHGANVLTF; cdr3_nt: TGTGCCAGCAGCCCACACGGGGCCAACGTCCTGACTTTC
clone_size: NA; d_call: NA; j_call: TRBJ2-7; v_call: TRBV7-8; cdr3_aa: CASSLNRPSYEQYF; cdr3_nt: TGTGCCAGCAGCTTAAACAGGCCCTCCTACGAGCAGTACTTC
clone_size: few; d_call: TRBD1; j_call: TRBJ2-7; v_call: TRBV30; cdr3_aa: CAWSSGTEPYEQYF; cdr3_nt: TGTGCCTGGAGCTCCGGGACAGAACCCTACGAGCAGTACTTC
clone_size: few; d_call: NA; j_call: TRBJ2-3; v_call: TRBV28; cdr3_aa: CATEAAGPKDTQYF; cdr3_nt: TGTGCCACCGAGGCTGCCGGGCCTAAAGATACGCAGTATTTT
clone_size: few; d_call: TRBD1; j_call: TRBJ1-2; v_call: TRBV29-1; cdr3_aa: CSVTGTETPGYTF; cdr3_nt: TGCAGCGTCACCGGGACAGAAACGCCCGGCTACACCTTC
clone_size: NA; d_call: TRBD1; j_call: TRBJ2-3; v_call: TRBV29-1; cdr3_aa: CSVDPGGDTQYF; cdr3_nt: TGCAGCGTTGATCCAGGGGGAGATACGCAGTATTTT
clone_size: NA; d_call: NA; j_call: TRBJ1-2; v_call: TRBV20-1; cdr3_aa: CSASRGRIYGYTF; cdr3_nt: TGCAGTGCTTCCCGGGGCCGAATCTATGGCTACACCTTC
clone_size: NA; d_call: TRBD1; j_call: TRBJ1-2; v_call: TRBV6-1; cdr3_aa: CASSGDRERYTF; cdr3_nt: TGTGCCAGCAGTGGAGACAGGGAGCGCTACACCTTC
clone_size: NA; d_call: NA; j_call: TRBJ1-1; v_call: TRBV5-1; cdr3_aa: CASSLMDTTEAFF; cdr3_nt: TGCGCCAGCAGCTTGATGGACACCACTGAAGCTTTCTTT
clone_size: few; d_call: NA; j_call: TRBJ2-2; v_call: TRBV7-7; cdr3_aa: CASSLLALTGELFF; cdr3_nt: TGTGCCAGCAGCTTACTAGCCCTCACCGGGGAGCTGTTTTTT
clone_size: NA; d_call: NA; j_call: TRBJ2-7; v_call: TRBV20-1; cdr3_aa: CSAKRTAIYEQYF; cdr3_nt: TGCAGTGCTAAGAGGACAGCCATCTACGAGCAGTACTTC
clone_size: NA; d_call: NA; j_call: TRBJ2-6; v_call: TRBV12-3/TRBV12-4; cdr3_aa: CASSLEETGANVLTF; cdr3_nt: TGTGCCAGCAGTTTAGAGGAGACAGGGGCCAACGTCCTGACTTTC
clone_size: few; d_call: NA; j_call: TRBJ1-5; v_call: TRBV12-3/TRBV12-4; cdr3_aa: CASRRQLNQPQHF; cdr3_nt: TGTGCCAGCAGACGACAGCTCAATCAGCCCCAGCATTTT
clone_size: few; d_call: TRBD1; j_call: TRBJ2-1; v_call: TRBV7-2; cdr3_aa: CASSPRTGHYNEQFF; cdr3_nt: TGTGCCAGCAGCCCGCGGACAGGGCACTACAATGAGCAGTTCTTC
clone_size: NA; d_call: TRBD2; j_call: TRBJ2-1; v_call: TRBV20-1; cdr3_aa: CSASPPSGSFNEQFF; cdr3_nt: TGCAGTGCTAGCCCTCCTAGCGGGTCATTCAATGAGCAGTTCTTC
clone_size: NA; d_call: NA; j_call: TRBJ2-3; v_call: TRBV6-1; cdr3_aa: CASRPPWGTDTQYF; cdr3_nt: TGTGCCAGCAGGCCACCTTGGGGCACAGATACGCAGTATTTT
clone_size: NA; d_call: TRBD1; j_call: TRBJ1-1; v_call: TRBV10-3; cdr3_aa: CATDPGQGPAAFF; cdr3_nt: TGTGCCACCGACCCGGGACAGGGCCCGGCGGCTTTCTTT
clone_size: few; d_call: NA; j_call: TRBJ2-4; v_call: TRBV10-3; cdr3_aa: CAISEVQDIQYF; cdr3_nt: TGTGCCATCAGTGAGGTGCAGGACATTCAGTACTTC